The 28 T cell receptor beta chains given below trace back to one sample, sequenced in a study of cytomegalovirus exposure and HLA in healthy donors. The PCR had 60 Vbeta and 13 Jbeta primers. Measured with immunoSEQ multiplex PCR; TCRdb has only the in-frame clones, and not every one. This sample has about 96,000 clones, with roughly 79% found just once. The sequencing sample was made of PBMCs. These receptors were collected from a female donor in good health and CMV-seropositive.

The V call is TRBV7-2, the J call TRBJ2-4; D possibly corresponds to TRBD1 (5 bases). Between the trimmed V and J ends, which lost 2 bases and 5 bases, there was a span of 13 bases. Germline assignment: CDR1 SGHTA and CDR2 FQGNSA. The CDR3 spans 15 residues. CDR3 residues: CASSLRAGSENIQYF. The CDR3 DNA is TGTGCCAGCAGCTTAAGGGCAGGGTCTGAAAACATTCAGTACTTC.

This clone was counted only a few times. The DNA for the CDR3 is TGCAGCGTTGAAGTGTATCGGGAAACTGAAGCTTTCTTT. Translated, it gives CSVEVYRETEAFF. The chain recombines TRBV29-1 with TRBJ1-1; no reliable D call. Per the germline V gene, CDR1 is SQVTM and CDR2 is ANQGSEA. V lost 1 base, J lost 5 bases, and 11 bases lay in between. This CDR3 comprises 13 residues.

This rearrangement joins TRBV4-2 to TRBJ2-4, with TRBD2 matching over 14 bases. The V and J ends lost 2 bases and 0 bases, in that order; junction bases with no gene match: 9. The CDR3 is 20 amino acids. Germline-derived CDR1 and CDR2 are LGHNA and YNFKEQ. CDR3 nucleotides: TGTGCCAGCAGCCAATATTTTGGGACTAGCGGGGGCGTAGCCAAAAACATTCAGTACTTC. This encodes CASSQYFGTSGGVAKNIQYF.

The chain is built from TRBV28 and TRBJ2-1; the D gene is possibly TRBD1 (6 bases). The V gene lost 5 bases and the J gene lost 1 base, with 12 bases spanning the gap. Germline assignment: CDR1 MDHEN and CDR2 SYDVKM. This CDR3 region has 15 residues. CDR3 loop: CASSHRDKSYNEQFF. DNA for the CDR3: TGTGCCAGCAGTCACCGGGACAAATCCTACAATGAGCAGTTCTTC.

This clone was seen a few times. The chain couples TRBV28 to TRBJ1-1; D gene uncertain. The germline CDR1 and CDR2 sequences are MDHEN and SYDVKM. This CDR3 is 12 amino acids long. Trimming cost V 7 bases and J 0 bases, with 6 bases left between them. The chain's CDR3 is CASNNLNTEAFF. The CDR3 coding sequence is TGTGCCAGCAACAACCTGAACACTGAAGCTTTCTTT.

The chain is built from TRBV30 and TRBJ1-1, with 10 bases identical to TRBD1. Germline V CDR1 and CDR2: GTSNPN, SVGIG (reference sequence). The CDR3 extends over 14 amino acids. The V gene end was trimmed by 4 bases and the J gene end by 4 bases; junction bases not matched to a gene: 6. The CDR3 nucleotides are TGTGCCTGGAATGGTCGGGACAGGGGCACTGAAGCTTTCTTT. It specifies CAWNGRDRGTEAFF.

Only a few counts were recorded for this clone. J is TRBJ2-7 and V is TRBV4-2; perhaps TRBD2 as D (6 bases). V dropped 0 bases and J dropped 6 bases, with 18 bases sitting between them. The germline CDR1 and CDR2 sequences are LGHNA and YNFKEQ. This CDR3 region has 16 residues. The CDR3 DNA is TGTGCCAGCAGCCAAGATCCGGGGGACGTGGTTGGCGAGCAGTACTTC. It is translated as CASSQDPGDVVGEQYF.

The rearrangement links TRBV7-3 to TRBJ2-5, with D hard to call. This CDR3 spans 13 amino acids. Germline loops: CDR1 SGHTA, CDR2 FQGTGA. Trimming cost V 3 bases and J 9 bases, with 14 bases left between them. CDR3 bases: TGTGCCAGCAGCTTGATGGCAGATCGGGCCCAGTACTTC. This gives the protein CASSLMADRAQYF.

The rearrangement uses TRBV13 and TRBJ2-7; D is possibly TRBD2 (7 bases). V lost 0 bases and J 2 bases, leaving 14 bases between the germline ends. CDR3 length: 16 amino acids. The germline V gene has CDR1 PRHDT and CDR2 FYEKMQ (reference sequence). The CDR3 spells CASSLGGGRRAYEQYF. In DNA form, the CDR3 reads TGTGCCAGCAGCTTAGGGGGGGGGCGGAGGGCCTACGAGCAGTACTTC. Using reference TRBV13 and TRBJ2-7 for the parts outside the CDR3, the full variable domain is AAGVIQSPRHLIKEKRETATLKCYPIPRHDTVYWYQQGPGQDPQFLISFYEKMQSDKGSIPDRFSAQQFSDYHSELNMSSLELGDSALYFCASSLGGGRRAYEQYFGPGTRLTVT.

The chain recombines TRBV7-2 with TRBJ1-2, with TRBD1 matching over 9 bases. V shed 9 bases, J shed 7 bases, and the junction held 6 bases outside the gene matches. The length of the CDR3 is 12 residues. Looked up from germline, CDR1 is SGHTA and CDR2 is FQGNSA. The CDR3 DNA sequence: TGTGCCAGTCCGGGACAGGGACCTGGCTACACCTTC. It specifies CASPGQGPGYTF.

The chain uses TRBV4-1 and TRBJ2-7; D call uncertain. Germline CDR1 reads MGHRA; CDR2 reads YSYEKL. The CDR3 loop spans 11 amino acids. V shed 3 bases and J shed 5 bases, with 5 bases lying between them. The CDR3: CASSQYNEQYF. The CDR3 DNA reads TGCGCCAGCAGCCAGTATAACGAGCAGTACTTC.

The sample holds a few counts of this clone. The rearrangement links TRBV2 to TRBJ2-2; no reliable D call. Germline V gene lookup returns CDR1 SNHLY and CDR2 FYNNEI. V was pared by 6 bases and J by 2 bases, with 13 bases between. The CDR3 runs to 15 residues. The DNA of the CDR3 is TGTGCCAGCAGGCTGTCAGATATTAACACCGGGGAGCTGTTTTTT. Translated, it gives CASRLSDINTGELFF.

This clone was seen only a few times. V and J are TRBV2 and TRBJ2-7; D not certain. V was pared by 5 bases and J by 3 bases, with 5 bases between. This CDR3 spans 11 amino acids. CDR1 and CDR2 from the germline V gene are SNHLY and FYNNEI. The chain's CDR3 is CASSWLYEQYF. CDR3 DNA sequence: TGTGCCAGCAGTTGGCTCTACGAGCAGTACTTC.

The CDR3 DNA is TGTGCCAGCAGCTTAGAGGTAGTCGGGGAGCTGTTTTTT. The encoded protein is CASSLEVVGELFF. The chain couples TRBV7-3 to TRBJ2-2; no reliable D call. From germline, CDR1 is SGHTA and CDR2 FQGTGA. CDR3 length: 13 residues. V was clipped by 2 bases and J by 7 bases, with 8 bases between them.

The genes are TRBV6-1 and TRBJ1-2; D is possibly TRBD1 (5 bases). The length of the CDR3 is 13 residues. Germline loops: CDR1 MNHNS, CDR2 SASEGT. V dropped 4 bases and J dropped 0 bases, with 6 bases sitting between them. CDR3 bases: TGTGCCAGCAGTGGGACATCTAACTATGGCTACACCTTC. Amino acid sequence: CASSGTSNYGYTF.

The rearrangement links TRBV5-4 to TRBJ1-2; TRBD1 is a possible D gene (5 bases). This CDR3 contains 15 residues. Germline values: CDR1 SGHNT, CDR2 YYREEE (reference sequence). V was pared by 0 bases and J by 2 bases, with 11 bases between. DNA of the CDR3: TGTGCCAGCAGCTTGGGCGGGGGGAGGAACTATGGCTACACCTTC. Translating gives CASSLGGGRNYGYTF.

This chain uses TRBV30 with TRBJ1-2; 8 bases align to TRBD1. Per the germline V gene, CDR1 is GTSNPN and CDR2 is SVGIG (reference sequence). CDR3 size: 14 residues. V lost 8 bases to trimming and J lost 2 bases; unmatched junction nucleotides: 10. This CDR3 reads CARRQGRGNYGYTF. CDR3 DNA sequence: TGTGCCCGACGACAGGGGAGGGGGAACTATGGCTACACCTTC.

The chain recombines TRBV5-1 with TRBJ2-1; possibly TRBD2 for D (6 bases). Trimming removed 7 bases from V and 2 bases from J, with 13 bases in between. The CDR3 spans 14 residues. Germline CDR1 and CDR2: SGHRS and YFSETQ. CDR3 sequence reads: CASDPGGPYNEQFF. CDR3 sequence (DNA): TGCGCCAGCGACCCCGGGGGACCCTACAATGAGCAGTTCTTC.

The rearrangement links TRBV30 to TRBJ1-2; D not resolved. With 1 base removed from V and 8 bases from J, the gap between germline ends came to 8 bases. The CDR3 runs to 11 residues. Germline-derived CDR1 and CDR2 are GTSNPN and SVGIG (reference sequence). CDR3 coding DNA: TGTGCCTGGAGTGGGGAGGAGGGCTACACCTTC. This gives the protein CAWSGEEGYTF.

The CDR3 protein is CASSNGLAEETQYF. CDR3 coding DNA: TGCGCCAGCAGCAACGGACTAGCGGAAGAGACCCAGTACTTC. This chain joins TRBV5-1 and TRBJ2-5; 10 nucleotides line up with TRBD2. V trimming: 4 bases; J trimming: 3 bases; junction bases outside the gene matches: 3. In germline, CDR1 is SGHRS, CDR2 YFSETQ. The CDR3 length is 14 residues.

This clone occurred a few times. The V gene is TRBV6-5, the J gene TRBJ1-3; the D gene is possibly TRBD1 (6 bases). Germline V gene sequence: CDR1 MNHEY, CDR2 SVGAGI. This CDR3 region has 14 residues. V was shortened by 5 bases and J by 0 bases, with 8 bases between the two germline ends. CDR3 amino acids: CASSGQLSGNTIYF. In DNA, the CDR3 is TGTGCCAGCAGTGGACAGCTCTCTGGAAACACCATATATTTT.

In this sample, this clone turned up once. The gene calls are TRBV14 and TRBJ1-6; 8 bases are a match to TRBD1. Losses at the gene ends were 0 bases for V and 7 bases for J; bases not matched to a gene: 2. This CDR3 spans 15 amino acids. Germline V gene data show CDR1 as SGHDN and CDR2 as FVKESK. The CDR3 DNA is TGTGCCAGCAGCCAAGACAGGGGGCCGAATTCACCCCTCCACTTT. It encodes CASSQDRGPNSPLHF.

The DNA of the CDR3 is TGTGCCAGCAGCTTAGGGGGGGTTGGGGCCAACGTCCTGACTTTC. Translated: CASSLGGVGANVLTF. This chain joins TRBV7-2 and TRBJ2-6; D is possibly TRBD2 (6 bases). Germline V CDR1 and CDR2: SGHTA, FQGNSA. V was pared by 1 base and J by 3 bases, with 7 bases between. The CDR3 sequence is 15 residues long.

The chain combines TRBV28 with TRBJ1-1, with D perhaps matching TRBD1 (5 bases). Trimming cost V 2 bases and J 6 bases, with 10 bases left between them. The CDR3 is 13 amino acids. Germline loops: CDR1 MDHEN, CDR2 SYDVKM. The CDR3 nucleotides read TGTGCCAGCAGTTTACAGGGTCGCGCTGAAGCTTTCTTT. This codes for CASSLQGRAEAFF.

This sequence joins TRBV29-1 and TRBJ2-7; 8 nucleotides match TRBD1. Germline lookup yields CDR1 SQVTM and CDR2 ANQGSEA. V was pared by 6 bases and J by 5 bases, with 3 bases of the junction left unmatched. The CDR3 has 11 residues. The CDR3 protein is CSVRTGNEQYV. DNA of the CDR3: TGCAGCGTCCGGACAGGGAACGAGCAGTACGTC.

The genes are TRBV5-1 and TRBJ1-1; D is unresolved. Germline assignment: CDR1 SGHRS and CDR2 YFSETQ. With 1 base removed from V and 4 bases from J, the gap between germline ends came to 8 bases. The CDR3 contains 13 residues. CDR3 nucleotide sequence: TGCGCCAGCAGCTTGTTTATCGGCACTGAAGCTTTCTTT. As protein: CASSLFIGTEAFF. The entire variable domain, with the rest obtained from reference TRBV5-1 and TRBJ1-1, is as follows: KAGVTQTPRYLIKTRGQQVTLSCSPISGHRSVSWYQQTPGQGLQFLFEYFSETQRNKGNFPGRFSGRQFSNSRSEMNVSTLELGDSALYLCASSLFIGTEAFFGQGTRLTVV.

The V gene is TRBV7-9, the J gene TRBJ2-5; 9 bases fit TRBD2. The V and J ends lost 1 base and 5 bases, in that order; junction bases with no gene match: 5. The CDR3 sequence is 15 residues long. Germline CDR1 and CDR2: SEHNR and FQNEAQ (reference sequence). CDR3 amino acids: CASSLVTSGEETQYF. CDR3 DNA: TGTGCCAGCAGCTTAGTGACTAGCGGCGAGGAGACCCAGTACTTC.

This chain joins TRBV9 and TRBJ1-2; D not certain. Germline V gene sequence: CDR1 SGDLS, CDR2 YYNGEE. The CDR3 runs 14 residues. V was trimmed by 6 bases and J by 0 bases, leaving 12 bases between them. CDR3 loop: CASNDEGANYGYTF. CDR3 in DNA: TGTGCCAGCAACGACGAGGGAGCTAACTATGGCTACACCTTC. The complete variable domain, with remaining parts taken from reference TRBV9 and TRBJ1-2, reads DSGVTQTPKHLITATGQRVTLRCSPRSGDLSVYWYQQSLDQGLQFLIQYYNGEERAKGNILERFSAQQFPDLHSELNLSSLELGDSALYFCASNDEGANYGYTFGSGTRLTVV.